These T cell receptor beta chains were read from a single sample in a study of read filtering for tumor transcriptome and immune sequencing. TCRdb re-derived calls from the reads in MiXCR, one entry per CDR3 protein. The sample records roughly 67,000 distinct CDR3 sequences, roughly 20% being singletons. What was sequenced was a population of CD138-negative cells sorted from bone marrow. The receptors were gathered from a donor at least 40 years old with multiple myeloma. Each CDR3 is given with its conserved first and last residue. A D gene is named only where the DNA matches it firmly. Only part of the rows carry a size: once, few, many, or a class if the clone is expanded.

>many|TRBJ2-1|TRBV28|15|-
CASSPPTGVRNEPFF
TGTGCCAGCAGTCCCCCGACGGGAGTGAGAAATGAGCCCTTCTTC
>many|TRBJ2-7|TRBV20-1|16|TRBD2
CSASAGLAERYPEQYF
TGCAGTGCTAGTGCCGGACTAGCGGAGAGATATCCCGAGCAGTACTTC
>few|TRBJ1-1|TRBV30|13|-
CAWSVQSNTEAFF
TGTGCCTGGAGTGTACAAAGTAACACTGAAGCTTTCTTT
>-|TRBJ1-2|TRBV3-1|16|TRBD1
CASSQEGRTGAAGYTF
TGTGCCAGCAGCCAAGAAGGGAGGACAGGGGCGGCTGGCTACACCTTC
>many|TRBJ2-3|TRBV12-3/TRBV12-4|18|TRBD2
CASSLPPWTSGSTDTQYF
TGTGCCAGCAGTTTACCACCCTGGACTAGCGGGAGCACAGATACGCAGTATTTT
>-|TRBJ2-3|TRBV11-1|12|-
CASSQSPHTQYF
TGTGCCAGCAGCCAATCTCCCCATACGCAGTATTTT
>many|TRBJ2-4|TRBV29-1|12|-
CSGGDLGSIQYF
TGCAGCGGAGGGGACCTGGGAAGCATTCAGTACTTC
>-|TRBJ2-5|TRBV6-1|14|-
CAGSYDPGKETQYF
TGTGCCGGCAGTTATGACCCGGGAAAAGAGACCCAGTACTTC
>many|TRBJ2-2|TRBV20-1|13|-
CSAREGNTGELFF
TGCAGTGCTAGGGAAGGGAACACCGGGGAGCTGTTTTTT
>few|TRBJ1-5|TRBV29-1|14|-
CSVERRRDNQPQHF
TGCAGCGTTGAAAGGAGGAGGGACAATCAGCCCCAGCATTTT
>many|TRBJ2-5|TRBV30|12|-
CAWSKGIETQYF
TGTGCCTGGAGTAAAGGGATCGAGACCCAGTACTTC
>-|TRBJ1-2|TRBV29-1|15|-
CSVGGPGTDVYGYTF
TGCAGCGTTGGGGGGCCCGGGACTGACGTCTATGGCTACACCTTC
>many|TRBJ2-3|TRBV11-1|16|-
CASSLGQMSMSDTQYF
TGTGCCAGCAGCTTAGGCCAGATGTCGATGTCAGATACGCAGTATTTT
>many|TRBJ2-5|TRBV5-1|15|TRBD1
CASSLGGQGRETQYF
TGCGCCAGCAGCCTGGGGGGACAGGGGAGAGAGACCCAGTACTTC
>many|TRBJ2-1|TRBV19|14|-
CASSIDIRQVWLFF
TGTGCCAGTAGTATAGATATTCGACAGGTCTGGCTGTTCTTC
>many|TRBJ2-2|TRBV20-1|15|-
CSARGAGAIAGELFF
TGCAGTGCTAGAGGGGCGGGCGCCATAGCCGGGGAGCTGTTTTTT
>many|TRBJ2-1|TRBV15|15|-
CATSRDGVDGNEQFF
TGTGCCACCAGCAGAGATGGAGTGGACGGCAATGAGCAGTTCTTC
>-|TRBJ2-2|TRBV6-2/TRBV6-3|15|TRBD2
CANSKTSGNTGEMFF
TGTGCCAACAGTAAGACTAGCGGTAACACCGGGGAGATGTTTTTT
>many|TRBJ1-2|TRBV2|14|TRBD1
CASRRDRGSDGYTF
TGTGCCAGCAGGCGGGACAGGGGGTCGGATGGCTACACCTTC
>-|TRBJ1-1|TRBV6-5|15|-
CASSYWGDTNTEAFF
TGTGCCAGCAGTTACTGGGGGGACACGAACACTGAAGCTTTCTTT
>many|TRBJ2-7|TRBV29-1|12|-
CSAKGVDYEQYF
TGCAGCGCCAAAGGCGTGGACTACGAGCAGTACTTC
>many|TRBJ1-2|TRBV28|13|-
CASIPGDHDGYTF
TGTGCCAGCATTCCAGGGGATCATGATGGCTACACCTTC
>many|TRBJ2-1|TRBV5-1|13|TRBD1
CASSLQGAVEQFF
TGCGCCAGCAGCTTGCAGGGGGCGGTTGAGCAGTTCTTC
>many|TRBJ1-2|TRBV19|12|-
CASSYVLGGYTF
TGTGCCAGTAGTTATGTTCTCGGCGGCTACACCTTC
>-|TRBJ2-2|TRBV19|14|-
CASSDGQSAGELFF
TGTGCTAGTAGTGACGGCCAGAGCGCCGGGGAGCTGTTTTTT
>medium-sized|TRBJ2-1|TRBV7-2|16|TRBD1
CASSKAGTGNDNEQFF
TGTGCCAGCAGCAAAGCCGGGACAGGGAACGACAATGAGCAGTTCTTC
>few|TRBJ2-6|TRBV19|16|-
CASSRAGSSGANVLTF
TGTGCCAGTAGTCGGGCAGGGAGCTCTGGGGCCAACGTCCTGACTTTC
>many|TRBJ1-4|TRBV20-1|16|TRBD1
CSARDPGTGINEKLFF
TGCAGTGCTAGAGATCCCGGGACAGGGATTAATGAAAAACTGTTTTTT
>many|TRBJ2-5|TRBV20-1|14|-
CSAIGEGPEETQYF
TGCAGTGCTATCGGCGAGGGACCAGAAGAGACCCAGTACTTC
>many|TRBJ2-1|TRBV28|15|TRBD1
CASSSTGGPYNEQFF
TGTGCCAGCAGCTCAACAGGGGGTCCCTACAATGAGCAGTTCTTC
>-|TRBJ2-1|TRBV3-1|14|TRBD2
CAGSQGRAYNEQFF
TGTGCCGGCAGCCAAGGGAGGGCCTACAATGAGCAGTTCTTC
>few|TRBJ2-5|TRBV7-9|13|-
CASSPPWGETRYF
TGTGCCAGCAGCCCCCCCTGGGGAGAGACCCGGTACTTC
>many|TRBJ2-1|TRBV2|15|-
CASSVGTSAGDEQFF
TGTGCCAGCAGTGTTGGGACGTCTGCGGGCGATGAGCAGTTCTTC
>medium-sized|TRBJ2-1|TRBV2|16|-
CASSDPTRGATNEQFF
TGTGCCAGCAGTGACCCGACTAGGGGAGCTACCAATGAGCAGTTCTTC
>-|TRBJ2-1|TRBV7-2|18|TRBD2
CASSFRTSGGPTHNEQFF
TGTGCCAGCAGCTTCCGGACTAGCGGGGGGCCCACACACAATGAGCAGTTCTTC
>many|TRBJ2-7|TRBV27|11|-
CASKWGSEQYF
TGTGCCAGCAAGTGGGGGTCCGAGCAGTACTTC
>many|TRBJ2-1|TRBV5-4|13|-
CASSLATDNEQFF
TGTGCCAGCAGCTTGGCGACAGACAATGAGCAGTTCTTC
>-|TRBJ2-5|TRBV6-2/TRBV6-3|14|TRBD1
CASSRDRGLETQYF
TGTGCCAGCAGTAGGGACAGGGGTTTGGAGACCCAGTACTTC
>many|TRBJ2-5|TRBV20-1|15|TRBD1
CSASAGTGWSETQYF
TGCAGTGCTAGTGCAGGGACAGGGTGGTCGGAGACCCAGTACTTC
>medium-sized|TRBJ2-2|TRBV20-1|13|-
CSALLTSTGELFF
TGCAGTGCTCTCCTGACAAGTACCGGGGAGCTGTTTTTT
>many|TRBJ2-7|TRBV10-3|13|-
CAISSDFSYEQYF
TGTGCCATCAGTTCGGATTTCTCCTACGAGCAGTACTTC